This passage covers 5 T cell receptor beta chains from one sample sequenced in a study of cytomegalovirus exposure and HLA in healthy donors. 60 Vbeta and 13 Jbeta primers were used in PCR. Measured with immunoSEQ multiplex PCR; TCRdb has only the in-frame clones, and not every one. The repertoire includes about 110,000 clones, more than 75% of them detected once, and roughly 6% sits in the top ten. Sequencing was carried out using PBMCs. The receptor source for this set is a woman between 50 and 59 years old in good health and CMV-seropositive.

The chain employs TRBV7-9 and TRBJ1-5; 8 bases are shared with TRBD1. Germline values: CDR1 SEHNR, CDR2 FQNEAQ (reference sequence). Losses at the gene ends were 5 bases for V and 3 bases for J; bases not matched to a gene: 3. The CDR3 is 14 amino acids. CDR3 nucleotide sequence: TGTGCCAGCAGCGCGGGACAGGTCAATCAGCCCCAGCATTTT. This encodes CASSAGQVNQPQHF.

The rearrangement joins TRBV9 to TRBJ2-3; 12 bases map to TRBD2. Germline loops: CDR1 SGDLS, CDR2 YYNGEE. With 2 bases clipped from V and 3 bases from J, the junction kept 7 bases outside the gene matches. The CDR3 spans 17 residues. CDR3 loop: CASSVQTLAGGTDTQYF. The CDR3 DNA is TGTGCCAGCAGCGTTCAAACTCTAGCGGGGGGGACAGATACGCAGTATTTT.

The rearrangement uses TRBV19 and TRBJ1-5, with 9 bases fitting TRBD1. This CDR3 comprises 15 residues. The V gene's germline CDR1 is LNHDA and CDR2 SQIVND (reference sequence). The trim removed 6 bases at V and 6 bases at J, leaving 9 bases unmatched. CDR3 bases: TGTGCCAGTAGAGACCGGGACAGGGTTTCTCAGCCCCAGCATTTT. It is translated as CASRDRDRVSQPQHF.

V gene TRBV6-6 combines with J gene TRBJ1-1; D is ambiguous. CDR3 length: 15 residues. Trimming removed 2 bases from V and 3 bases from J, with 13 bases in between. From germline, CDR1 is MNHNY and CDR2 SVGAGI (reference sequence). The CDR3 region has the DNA TGTGCCAGCAGTTACGAACCCCGTTCGGACACTGAAGCTTTCTTT. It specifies CASSYEPRSDTEAFF.

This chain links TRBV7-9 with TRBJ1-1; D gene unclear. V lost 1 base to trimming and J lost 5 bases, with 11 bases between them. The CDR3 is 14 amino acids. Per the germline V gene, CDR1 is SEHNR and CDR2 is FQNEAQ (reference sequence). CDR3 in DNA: TGTGCCAGCAGCTTAGACGCGGGTAGTACTGAAGCTTTCTTT. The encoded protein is CASSLDAGSTEAFF.